Listed here are 19 T cell receptor beta chains from one sample, sequenced in a study of T cell changes during pregnancy in multiple sclerosis (dated by TCRdb to the late 2010s). The library was built by means of the immunoSEQ multiplex PCR assay. TCRdb carries this immuneACCESS record with in-frame sequences only. Its versions omit some clonotypes, under half of them owing to an unresolved V gene in the studies checked, with the rest unexplained. The sample contains about 93,000 clones, approximately 92% of them found a single time. The top ten clonotypes cover more than 2% of the sample. This sample comprised peripheral blood, obtained after pregnancy. Source of these receptors: a female donor with multiple sclerosis, enrolled in a pregnancy study.

The chain uses TRBV5-4 and TRBJ2-3, with 7 positions matching TRBD1. V lost 5 bases, J lost 0 bases, and 9 bases stayed unmatched. CDR3 length: 16 residues. Germline values: CDR1 SGHNT, CDR2 YYREEE (reference sequence). CDR3 protein: CASSHAGGQSTDTQYF. The CDR3, as DNA: TGTGCCAGCAGTCACGCAGGGGGACAGAGCACAGATACGCAGTATTTT.

This chain links TRBV2 with TRBJ2-2; 7 bases are shared with TRBD1. This CDR3 has 15 residues. Germline CDR1 is SNHLY and CDR2 is FYNNEI. Germline trimming cut 7 bases from V and 2 bases from J; bases unmatched to any gene: 7. The CDR3 protein is CASTQGQVNTGELFF. The CDR3 coding sequence is TGTGCCAGCACCCAAGGACAGGTTAACACCGGGGAGCTGTTTTTT.

The chain uses TRBV4-3 and TRBJ2-5, with 15 nucleotides matching TRBD2. Losses at the gene ends were 4 bases for V and 4 bases for J; bases not matched to a gene: 4. This CDR3 comprises 16 residues. The V gene's germline CDR1 is LGHNA and CDR2 YSLEER. CDR3 loop: CASSPGLAGGLETQYF. In nucleotides, the CDR3 is TGCGCCAGCAGCCCAGGACTAGCGGGGGGGCTAGAGACCCAGTACTTC.

This chain links TRBV5-1 with TRBJ2-1, with TRBD2 matching 10 bases. Trimming removed 2 bases from V and 0 bases from J; junction bases left unmatched: 2. The CDR3 contains 16 residues. Germline V CDR1 and CDR2: SGHRS, YFSETQ. The CDR3 DNA reads TGCGCCAGCAGCTTACTAGCGGGGAGCTCCTACAATGAGCAGTTCTTC. It yields the protein CASSLLAGSSYNEQFF.

The chain employs TRBV6-4 and TRBJ1-5, with D hard to call. The V end lost 0 bases, the J end lost 6 bases, and 9 bases lay between the germline ends. The germline gives CDR1 MRHNA, CDR2 SNTAGT. This CDR3 is 14 amino acids long. CDR3 residues: CASSDSEEGQPQHF. The CDR3 nucleotides read TGTGCCAGCAGTGACTCGGAGGAGGGTCAGCCCCAGCATTTT.

For the CDR3, the DNA is TGTGCCTGGAGTTACAGGAATCAGCCCCAGCATTTT. Amino acids: CAWSYRNQPQHF. The chain is built from TRBV30 and TRBJ1-5; a weak D match, TRBD1 (5 bases). Per germline, CDR1 GTSNPN and CDR2 SVGIG (reference sequence). V was clipped by 2 bases and J by 4 bases, with 6 bases between them. This CDR3 spans 12 amino acids.

This clone was found once. The chain carries TRBV4-2 and TRBJ1-3; no clear D. This CDR3 is built from 15 residues. The V gene lost 4 bases and the J gene lost 2 bases, with 12 bases spanning the gap. The germline gives CDR1 LGHNA, CDR2 YNFKEQ. As DNA, the CDR3 is TGTGCCAGCAGCCCTCATTCAGGAACTGGAAACACCATATATTTT. This codes for CASSPHSGTGNTIYF.

The chain has TRBV19 and TRBJ2-3, with 9 bases that match TRBD1. With 5 bases clipped from V and 4 bases from J, the junction kept 4 bases outside the gene matches. The CDR3 sequence is 14 residues long. Germline V gene lookup returns CDR1 LNHDA and CDR2 SQIVND (reference sequence). This CDR3 reads CASSRTGEADTQYF. The CDR3 DNA reads as TGTGCCAGTAGTCGGACAGGGGAGGCAGATACGCAGTATTTT.

The chain combines TRBV30 with TRBJ1-2; TRBD1 agrees at 12 bases. J lost 8 bases, V lost 5 bases, and 0 bases had no gene match. CDR3 length: 11 amino acids. Germline CDR1 GTSNPN, CDR2 SVGIG (reference sequence). The CDR3 sequence: CAWGTGGGYTF. The CDR3 coding sequence is TGTGCCTGGGGGACAGGGGGCGGCTACACCTTC.

The rearrangement links TRBV14 to TRBJ2-7; the D gene is possibly TRBD2 (6 bases). V lost 4 bases and J lost 0, with 16 bases in between. The length of the CDR3 is 16 residues. CDR1 is SGHDN, CDR2 FVKESK, per germline. CDR3 sequence reads: CASSPYSGLSSYEQYF. The DNA of the CDR3 is TGTGCCAGCAGCCCATACTCCGGACTAAGCTCCTACGAGCAGTACTTC.

This rearrangement joins TRBV5-1 to TRBJ1-1; D possibly corresponds to TRBD1 (6 bases). The CDR3 sequence is 15 residues long. Germline V lookup: CDR1 SGHRS, CDR2 YFSETQ. V lost 4 bases and J 1 base, leaving 14 bases between the germline ends. CDR3 sequence (DNA): TGCGCCAGCAGCGCACTATTAGGGGGGAACACTGAAGCTTTCTTT. Amino acid sequence: CASSALLGGNTEAFF. Full variable domain (missing parts from reference TRBV5-1 and TRBJ1-1): KAGVTQTPRYLIKTRGQQVTLSCSPISGHRSVSWYQQTPGQGLQFLFEYFSETQRNKGNFPGRFSGRQFSNSRSEMNVSTLELGDSALYLCASSALLGGNTEAFFGQGTRLTVV.

The CDR3 DNA follows: TGTGCCTGGAGGCGGCCTAGCGGGGTCTCCTACGAGCAGTACTTC. Its protein is CAWRRPSGVSYEQYF. This chain joins TRBV30 and TRBJ2-7; 9 bases are a match to TRBD2. V lost 3 bases, J lost 0 bases, and 6 bases stayed unmatched. The CDR3 loop spans 15 amino acids. Germline loops: CDR1 GTSNPN, CDR2 SVGIG (reference sequence).

The chain recombines TRBV5-1 with TRBJ2-3, with 8 nucleotides matching TRBD1. The germline V gene encodes CDR1 SGHRS and CDR2 YFSETQ. This CDR3 is 12 amino acids long. Germline trimming cut 3 bases from V and 8 bases from J; bases unmatched to any gene: 2. The CDR3: CASSSTGATQYF. The CDR3 DNA is TGCGCCAGCAGCTCGACAGGGGCTACGCAGTATTTT.

The genes are TRBV4-3 and TRBJ2-1, with TRBD1 matching over 8 bases. The V and J ends lost 2 bases and 9 bases, in that order; junction bases with no gene match: 6. This CDR3 comprises 14 residues. CDR1 is LGHNA and CDR2 is YSLEER in the germline V gene. As DNA, the CDR3 is TGCGCCAGCAGCCAATCCGACAGGGGAGGTGAGCAGTTCTTC. It is translated as CASSQSDRGGEQFF.

The gene calls are TRBV5-1 and TRBJ2-3; TRBD1 matches 9 bases. Germline-derived CDR1 and CDR2 are SGHRS and YFSETQ. With 6 bases clipped from V and 0 bases from J, the junction kept 14 bases outside the gene matches. CDR3 length: 18 amino acids. The CDR3 bases are TGCGCCAGCACAATTCACAGCTACAGGGGGCCTAGCACAGATACGCAGTATTTT. Protein: CASTIHSYRGPSTDTQYF.

This clone was recorded a few times. The V call is TRBV10-3, the J call TRBJ2-2, with 10 bases lining up with TRBD1. This CDR3 has 17 residues. The germline V gene has CDR1 ENHRY and CDR2 SYGVKD. Trimming removed 4 bases from V and 7 bases from J; junction bases left unmatched: 12. CDR3 loop: CAISAQPGQGTDGELFF. In DNA form, the CDR3 reads TGTGCCATCAGTGCCCAGCCGGGACAGGGGACGGACGGGGAGCTGTTTTTT.

The rearrangement uses TRBV6-1 and TRBJ1-3; TRBD1 aligns across 7 bases. This CDR3 is built from 12 residues. V gave up 10 bases and J gave up 3 bases; unmatched junction bases: 3. CDR1 is MNHNS, CDR2 SASEGT, per germline. This chain's CDR3 is CAIRGLGNTIYF. The CDR3 coding sequence is TGTGCCATAAGGGGGCTTGGAAACACCATATATTTT.

The count of this clone is one. The chain is built from TRBV4-2 and TRBJ1-2; D unclear. The CDR3 covers 14 residues. V gave up 0 bases and J gave up 8 bases, with 13 bases separating them. CDR1 and CDR2 from the germline V gene are LGHNA and YNFKEQ. Here the CDR3 reads CASSQDNPPRGYTF. The CDR3 DNA sequence: TGTGCCAGCAGCCAAGATAACCCACCCAGAGGCTACACCTTC.

The chain links TRBV19 to TRBJ2-2, with D possibly matching TRBD2 (6 bases). The CDR3 is 16 amino acids. The V end was cut by 6 bases, the J end by 0 bases, with 14 bases between. CDR1 and CDR2 from the germline V gene are LNHDA and SQIVND (reference sequence). CDR3 protein: CASRRPGLANTGELFF. CDR3 nucleotide sequence: TGTGCCAGTAGGAGACCGGGACTCGCGAACACCGGGGAGCTGTTTTTT.